The 27 T cell receptor beta chains below all came from one sample that was sequenced in a study of CD8+CD57+ T cells in acquired aplastic anemia. It was patients with CD8+CD57+ cell expansion by flow cytometry who were chosen for sequencing. TCR beta VDJ and CDR3 profiles were obtained from a genomic DNA template. TCRdb fed the reads into MiXCR, producing one record per CDR3 protein. The repertoire holds 310,000 or so distinct CDR3 sequences, 45% to 65% seen once, with under 1.5% in the top ten. The sample consisted of sorted CD4+, CD8+, or CD8+CD57+ T cells (not recorded which) from PBMCs. Source of these receptors: a human donor with aplastic anemia.

The chain combines TRBV2 with TRBJ2-1; TRBD1 matches 7 bases. Per the germline V gene, CDR1 is SNHLY and CDR2 is FYNNEI. The CDR3 has 14 residues. V shed 0 bases, J shed 8 bases, and the junction held 4 bases outside the gene matches. The CDR3 region is CASSEAGRGYEQFF. For the CDR3, the DNA is TGTGCCAGCAGTGAAGCGGGCAGGGGGTATGAGCAGTTCTTC.

Points on this clonotype: The limits of the CDR3 on the DNA are not certain, so only TCRdb's listed CDR3 is given. CDR3 loop: CASSLRGFGSGAPRTEAFF. The rearrangement joins TRBV7-9 to TRBJ1-1; the table's TRBD1 call for D was not verified on the DNA. Germline V gene sequence: CDR1 SEHNR, CDR2 FQNEAQ (reference sequence). The CDR3 numbers 19 amino acids, ends counted.

The rearrangement links TRBV27 to TRBJ1-4; TRBD1 is a possible D gene (5 bases). V was trimmed by 0 bases and J by 5 bases, leaving 16 bases between them. Germline values: CDR1 MNHEY, CDR2 SMNVEV (reference sequence). The CDR3 has 17 residues. The CDR3 DNA follows: TGTGCCAGCAGTTTATCGTCATGGGGCGGAACAAATGAAAAACTGTTTTTT. Translation gives CASSLSSWGGTNEKLFF.

Concerning this clonotype itself: Mismatch with germline at one junction end may stem from a read error. The V call is TRBV7-2, the J call TRBJ2-1; tentatively, D is TRBD2 (5 bases). Looked up from germline, CDR1 is SGHTA and CDR2 is FQGNSA. This CDR3 has 15 residues. This CDR3 reads CASSSRGPTGNEQLF. The CDR3 DNA sequence: TGTGCCAGCAGCTCCCGGGGTCCTACGGGAAATGAGCAGCTCTTC.

This chain uses TRBV24-1 with TRBJ2-3; 9 bases agree with TRBD2. The length of the CDR3 is 18 residues. The germline CDR1 and CDR2 sequences are KGHDR and SFDVKD. After removal of 5 bases from V and 3 bases from J, the junction contained 14 bases not matched to a gene. CDR3 sequence: CATSAPMSGSGGTDTQYF. The CDR3 bases are TGTGCCACCAGTGCCCCGATGAGCGGCAGCGGGGGGACAGATACGCAGTATTTT.

This clonotype has just a few counts. The chain combines TRBV29-1 with TRBJ2-3; no clear D gene. Germline V CDR1 and CDR2: SQVTM, ANQGSEA. V lost 0 bases, J lost 0 bases, and 13 bases lay in between. The CDR3 totals 16 residues. The CDR3 region is CSVEDTATTSTDTQYF. In DNA form, the CDR3 reads TGCAGCGTTGAAGATACAGCCACTACTAGCACAGATACGCAGTATTTT.

The chain links TRBV25-1 to TRBJ2-7; tentative D call: TRBD2 (5 bases). The V end lost 5 bases, the J end lost 2 bases, and 16 bases lay between the germline ends. From germline, CDR1 is MGHDK and CDR2 SYGVNS. The CDR3 loop spans 15 amino acids. This chain's CDR3 is CASSKGGRRTYEQYF. In nucleotides, the CDR3 is TGTGCCAGCAGTAAGGGCGGGCGCCGCACCTACGAGCAGTACTTC.

The CDR3 protein is CASSPGGANTEAFF. The DNA of the CDR3 is TGTGCCAGCAGCCCCGGAGGGGCGAACACTGAAGCTTTCTTT. This chain uses TRBV9 with TRBJ1-1, with D perhaps TRBD1 (5 bases). Germline CDR1 SGDLS, CDR2 YYNGEE. The CDR3 totals 14 residues. Trimming left V 4 bases short and J 1 base short, with 11 bases between.

The J gene is TRBJ2-5, the V gene TRBV7-9, with 7 bases identical to TRBD2. CDR3 length: 16 residues. With 0 bases clipped from V and 5 bases from J, the junction kept 9 bases outside the gene matches. Germline-derived CDR1 and CDR2 are SEHNR and FQNEAQ (reference sequence). CDR3 coding DNA: TGTGCCAGCAGCTTAGCAGGTGGCGGGAGTGTCGAGACCCAGTACTTC. Encoded protein: CASSLAGGGSVETQYF.

The V and J genes are TRBV19 and TRBJ2-7; 9 positions match TRBD2. Unmatched junction bases numbered 11, after V lost 4 bases and J lost 7 bases. Germline CDR1 reads LNHDA; CDR2 reads SQIVND (reference sequence). CDR3 length: 15 amino acids. The CDR3, as DNA: TGTGCCAGTAGTAGGACCGGCGGGGGGGCAGGGGAGCAGTACTTC. Translation gives CASSRTGGGAGEQYF.

This clonotype was seen many times. The V and J genes are TRBV3-1 and TRBJ2-5, with 7 bases fitting TRBD2. The germline V gene encodes CDR1 LGHDT and CDR2 YNNKEL (reference sequence). The ends lost 1 base at V and 2 bases at J; junction bases unmatched: 4. The CDR3 has 15 amino acids. The CDR3 coding sequence is TGTGCCAGCAGCCAAGCCTCGGGGGGACAAGAGACCCAGTACTTC. Translation: CASSQASGGQETQYF.

This chain connects TRBV29-1 to TRBJ2-3; 9 nucleotides match TRBD1. V was clipped by 5 bases and J by 8 bases; unmatched bases: 11. This CDR3 is built from 14 residues. Germline CDR1 reads SQVTM; CDR2 reads ANQGSEA. The CDR3 reads CSVTGGERVGTQYF. The CDR3 DNA reads TGCAGCGTTACAGGGGGCGAAAGGGTAGGTACGCAGTATTTT.

This clonotype was recorded many times. This rearrangement joins TRBV7-9 to TRBJ2-1; no definite D call. V shed 3 bases and J shed 2 bases, with 8 bases lying between them. The CDR3 sequence is 14 residues long. Looked up from germline, CDR1 is SEHNR and CDR2 is FQNEAQ (reference sequence). The CDR3 spells CASSFSSPYNEQFF. The CDR3 DNA is TGTGCCAGCAGCTTTTCGTCGCCCTACAATGAGCAGTTCTTC.

In this sample, this clonotype turned up a few times. V gene TRBV7-6 combines with J gene TRBJ2-1; the D is unclear. This CDR3 comprises 14 residues. Germline V gene data show CDR1 as SGHVS and CDR2 as FNYEAQ. V lost 1 base and J 1 base, leaving 5 bases between the germline ends. The chain's CDR3 is CASSLDSSYNEQFF. The CDR3 nucleotides read TGTGCCAGCAGCTTAGACAGTTCCTACAATGAGCAGTTCTTC.

CDR3 sequence: CASSEVGGENEQFF. Written as DNA, the CDR3 is TGCGCCAGCAGTGAGGTAGGGGGGGAAAATGAGCAGTTCTTC. The rearrangement joins TRBV10-1 to TRBJ2-1; D perhaps matches TRBD2 (7 bases). Between the trimmed V and J ends, which lost 2 bases and 7 bases, there was a span of 12 bases. This CDR3 region has 14 residues. Germline loops: CDR1 WNHNN, CDR2 SYGVQD (reference sequence).

V usage is TRBV6-1 and J usage is TRBJ2-1, with 8 bases fitting TRBD2. J lost 5 bases, V lost 7 bases, and 10 bases had no gene match. Per the germline V gene, CDR1 is MNHNS and CDR2 is SASEGT. The length of the CDR3 is 15 residues. CDR3 sequence: CASKSGLAAHNEQFF. For the CDR3, the DNA is TGTGCCAGCAAGTCAGGACTAGCCGCACACAATGAGCAGTTCTTC.

This chain joins TRBV5-8 and TRBJ2-3; D ambiguous. Germline CDR1 SGHTS, CDR2 YDEGEE. V shed 3 bases and J shed 0 bases, with 11 bases lying between them. The CDR3 runs 15 residues. CDR3 nucleotides: TGTGCCAGCAGCTCGGTCTCCTCTAGCACAGATACGCAGTATTTT. Translating it yields CASSSVSSSTDTQYF.

This clonotype showed up just a few times. The gene calls are TRBV29-1 and TRBJ1-2; no clear D. This CDR3 region has 14 residues. The V and J ends lost 6 bases and 0 bases respectively, with 14 bases between them. Germline CDR1 and CDR2: SQVTM and ANQGSEA. Here the CDR3 DNA reads TGCAGCGTCCCAGAAAGCTACACTAACTATGGCTACACCTTC. Translation: CSVPESYTNYGYTF.

The chain has TRBV15 and TRBJ1-1; no clear D. Germline CDR1 LNHNV, CDR2 YYDKDF (reference sequence). V lost 3 bases, J lost 8 bases, and 13 bases lay in between. The CDR3 spans 13 residues. The chain's CDR3 is CATSSSGNLEAFF. The CDR3 DNA reads as TGTGCCACCAGCAGCTCCGGGAACCTAGAAGCTTTCTTT.

This rearrangement joins TRBV10-2 to TRBJ1-1; 9 positions agree with TRBD1. The V gene end was trimmed by 1 base and the J gene end by 5 bases; junction bases not matched to a gene: 5. The CDR3 covers 15 residues. CDR1 is WSHSY, CDR2 SAAADI, per germline. The CDR3 protein is CASSELPGTGTEAFF. In DNA, the CDR3 is TGCGCCAGCAGTGAGTTGCCCGGGACAGGGACTGAAGCTTTCTTT.

The genes are TRBV15 and TRBJ2-5; no reliable D call. The CDR3 is made up of 14 amino acids. V lost 4 bases to trimming and J lost 1 base, with 10 bases between them. The V gene's germline CDR1 is LNHNV and CDR2 YYDKDF (reference sequence). The CDR3 DNA is TGTGCCACCAGCAAAGATCCAGGCCAAGAGACCCAGTACTTC. This encodes CATSKDPGQETQYF.

The V and J genes are TRBV29-1 and TRBJ2-5, with 9 nucleotides matching TRBD1. Per germline, CDR1 SQVTM and CDR2 ANQGSEA. Losses at the gene ends were 7 bases for V and 2 bases for J; bases not matched to a gene: 2. The CDR3 spans 12 residues. The CDR3 sequence: CSAGTGQETQYF. CDR3 sequence (DNA): TGCAGCGCCGGGACAGGGCAAGAGACCCAGTACTTC.

The genes are TRBV24-1 and TRBJ2-7, with D possibly TRBD2 on 6 matching bases. Germline loops: CDR1 KGHDR, CDR2 SFDVKD. Trimming took off 3 bases at V and 1 base at J, with 9 bases between the two ends. The CDR3 contains 14 residues. The CDR3 DNA reads TGTGCCACCAGTGATACGGGACTTTCCTACGAGCAGTACTTC. This codes for CATSDTGLSYEQYF.

This clonotype appeared many times. This chain uses TRBV10-3 with TRBJ2-1; 7 positions agree with TRBD2. Looked up from germline, CDR1 is ENHRY and CDR2 is SYGVKD. The V gene end was trimmed by 3 bases and the J gene end by 5 bases; junction bases not matched to a gene: 4. This CDR3 is 14 amino acids long. As DNA, the CDR3 is TGTGCCATCAGTGACCTAGCGGCTGACAATGAGCAGTTCTTC. Protein: CAISDLAADNEQFF.

On this clonotype itself: This may be a read error, as it is one base from a much larger clone. The chain combines TRBV9 with TRBJ2-5; TRBD2 matches 7 bases. This CDR3 comprises 14 residues. Germline values: CDR1 SGDLS, CDR2 YYNGEE. This chain's CDR3 is CASSRGTTQETQHF. The DNA for the CDR3 is TGTGCCAGCAGCCGAGGGACTACCCAAGAGACCCAGCACTTC.

V usage is TRBV12-3 or TRBV12-4 and J usage is TRBJ2-7; D is perhaps TRBD1 (6 bases). V dropped 4 bases and J dropped 3 bases, with 22 bases sitting between them. The CDR3 has 17 residues. CDR3 amino acids: CASSSTLYRDRIYEQYF. CDR3 bases: TGTGCCAGCAGTTCCACCCTATACAGGGATCGGATCTACGAGCAGTACTTC.

The V call is TRBV19, the J call TRBJ2-1, with TRBD1 matching over 10 bases. Looked up from germline, CDR1 is LNHDA and CDR2 is SQIVND (reference sequence). Unmatched junction bases numbered 2, after V lost 4 bases and J lost 2 bases. This CDR3 is built from 15 residues. The CDR3 nucleotides read TGTGCCAGTAGTACCGGGACAGGGGCCTACAATGAGCAGTTCTTC. This sequence encodes CASSTGTGAYNEQFF.